This TCR beta chain was identified during a study of blood T cell repertoires in COVID-19. Study details: Samples representing acute and convalescent COVID-19 were sourced from the United States, Italy and Spain. T cells, B-cell-depleted T cells, or PBMCs provided the cDNA or gDNA that served as material.

Germline-derived CDR1 and CDR2 are GTSNPN and SVGIG (reference sequence). V lost 1 base and J 0 bases, leaving 5 bases between the germline ends. The CDR3 loop spans 13 amino acids. Produced via immunoSEQ multiplex PCR; TCRdb's table is partial and in-frame only. The repertoire consists of 28,000 or so clones, with around nine tenths occurring once and the leading ten covering 26%. The V call is TRBV30, the J call TRBJ2-3, with D unclear. This receptor was taken from a human donor in a cohort sampled during active COVID-19. Sequenced input: peripheral blood. CDR3 region: CAWSAVSTDTQYF. CDR3 DNA: TGTGCCTGGAGTGCGGTGAGCACAGATACGCAGTATTTT.